The 19 T cell receptor beta chains in this list originate from one sample, sequenced in a study of blood T cell repertoires in COVID-19. Sequencing used immunoSEQ multiplex PCR; TCRdb keeps in-frame clones, though not all of them. The sample includes around 190,000 clones, around 86% seen only once; the top ten take 7.6%. The sequenced sample was peripheral blood. Source of these receptors: a woman aged 70-85 years with COVID-19, enrolled during active disease.

The chain links TRBV20-1 to TRBJ2-4, with 7 bases aligning to TRBD1. The trim removed 3 bases at V and 0 bases at J, leaving 20 bases unmatched. Germline V gene sequence: CDR1 DFQATT, CDR2 SNEGSKA (reference sequence). The CDR3 contains 20 residues. The CDR3 loop is CSASRRRQGVIELAKNIQYF. The CDR3 DNA sequence: TGCAGTGCTAGTCGGCGACGACAGGGAGTTATAGAACTAGCCAAAAACATTCAGTACTTC.

V gene TRBV5-1 combines with J gene TRBJ2-7; TRBD2 agrees at 7 bases. CDR1 SGHRS and CDR2 YFSETQ come from the germline V gene. The CDR3 sequence is 17 residues long. Trimming removed 2 bases from V and 0 bases from J; junction bases left unmatched: 11. CDR3 in DNA: TGCGCCAGCAGCTTCAGTTCTTCTAGCGGTAGCTCCTACGAGCAGTACTTC. This codes for CASSFSSSSGSSYEQYF.

The J gene is TRBJ2-1, the V gene TRBV25-1; the match to TRBD2 covers 7 bases. V lost 1 base, J lost 0 bases, and 3 bases stayed unmatched. Germline V gives CDR1 MGHDK, CDR2 SYGVNS. CDR3 length: 16 residues. The CDR3 bases are TGTGCCAGCAGTGAATGGGGGGGAGGCTCCTACAATGAGCAGTTCTTC. Residues: CASSEWGGGSYNEQFF.

The V call is TRBV3-1 (or the pseudogene TRBV3-2), the J call TRBJ2-1; no clear D gene. V was cut by 4 bases and J by 1 base, with 11 bases left in between. In germline, CDR1 is LGHDT, CDR2 YNNKEL (reference sequence). The CDR3 sequence is 15 residues long. The CDR3 loop reads CASSLLSRSYNEQFF. CDR3 DNA sequence: TGTGCCAGCAGCCTCTTGTCGAGGTCCTACAATGAGCAGTTCTTC.

V is TRBV6-1 and J is TRBJ2-3; no definite D call. The CDR3 sequence is 12 residues long. CDR1 and CDR2 (germline): MNHNS, SASEGT. The V end lost 3 bases, the J end lost 7 bases, and 8 bases lay between the germline ends. For the CDR3, the DNA is TGTGCCAGCAGTGATTACCGGTATACGCAGTATTTT. The encoded protein is CASSDYRYTQYF.

This clone has only a few counts. The chain links TRBV28 to TRBJ2-7; tentatively, D is TRBD2 (6 bases). The CDR3 consists of 12 residues. V was shortened by 7 bases and J by 4 bases, with 11 bases between the two germline ends. Germline V CDR1 and CDR2: MDHEN, SYDVKM. CDR3 coding DNA: TGTGCCAGCACCGGGGGACGTTACGAGCAGTACTTC. It codes for CASTGGRYEQYF.

The rearrangement joins TRBV19 to TRBJ1-5, with unresolved D. V lost 7 bases, J lost 0 bases, and 13 bases lay in between. Germline lookup yields CDR1 LNHDA and CDR2 SQIVND (reference sequence). The CDR3 totals 15 residues. The CDR3: CASKEGDYSNQPQHF. Here the CDR3 DNA reads TGTGCCAGTAAGGAAGGAGACTATAGCAATCAGCCCCAGCATTTT.

The V gene is TRBV9, the J gene TRBJ1-6, with 10 positions matching TRBD1. V lost 0 bases, J lost 9 bases, and 6 bases stayed unmatched. The V gene's germline CDR1 is SGDLS and CDR2 YYNGEE. CDR3 length: 16 residues. CDR3 DNA: TGTGCCAGCAGCGTAGCTCCGGGACAGGGGATTTCACCCCTCCACTTT. This gives the protein CASSVAPGQGISPLHF.

The chain uses TRBV5-6 and TRBJ2-3; D unresolved. The CDR3 is made up of 18 amino acids. Trimming stripped 2 bases from V and 2 bases from J, with 21 bases between. The V gene's germline CDR1 is SGHDT and CDR2 YYEEEE. The CDR3 spells CASSFRHNIVPHTDTQYF. CDR3 in DNA: TGTGCCAGCAGCTTCCGACATAACATAGTCCCCCACACAGATACGCAGTATTTT.

The chain couples TRBV27 to TRBJ2-5, with TRBD2 identical over 8 bases. The CDR3 extends over 15 amino acids. Trimming at V came to 1 base and at J to 5 bases, leaving 6 bases not matched to a gene. Germline V gives CDR1 MNHEY, CDR2 SMNVEV (reference sequence). CDR3: CASSLWSGSGETQYF. The CDR3 DNA reads as TGTGCCAGCAGTTTATGGAGCGGGAGCGGGGAGACCCAGTACTTC.

The rearrangement uses TRBV19 and TRBJ1-1; TRBD1 aligns across 7 bases. CDR3 length equals 14 residues. With V trimmed by 7 bases and J by 4 bases, 9 bases remained unmatched. Per germline, CDR1 LNHDA and CDR2 SQIVND (reference sequence). The CDR3 nucleotides read TGTGCCAGTAAGGGGGCAGGGAGGCTCACTGAAGCTTTCTTT. Amino acid sequence: CASKGAGRLTEAFF. The entire variable domain, with the rest obtained from reference TRBV19 and TRBJ1-1, is as follows: DGGITQSPKYLFRKEGQNVTLSCEQNLNHDAMYWYRQDPGQGLRLIYYSQIVNDFQKGDIAEGYSVSREKKESFPLTVTSAQKNPTAFYLCASKGAGRLTEAFFGQGTRLTVV.

The rearrangement links TRBV27 to TRBJ1-6, with D possibly being TRBD1 (6 bases). The germline CDR1 and CDR2 sequences are MNHEY and SMNVEV (reference sequence). With 5 bases removed from V and 6 bases from J, the gap between germline ends came to 14 bases. There are 15 residues in the CDR3. The DNA for the CDR3 is TGTGCCAGCAGTGAGACCACAGGGTCTAATTCACCCCTCCACTTT. It is translated as CASSETTGSNSPLHF.

This chain joins TRBV6-1 and TRBJ2-7; no reliable D call. V lost 2 bases to trimming and J lost 9 bases, with 8 bases between them. The CDR3 contains 11 residues. Germline-derived CDR1 and CDR2 are MNHNS and SASEGT. CDR3 in amino acids: CASSEPIGQYF. The CDR3 DNA reads TGTGCCAGCAGTGAACCCATCGGGCAGTACTTC.

The V gene is TRBV5-8, the J gene TRBJ1-1, with a tentative D call TRBD1 (5 bases). The germline V gene has CDR1 SGHTS and CDR2 YDEGEE. This CDR3 spans 14 amino acids. V was clipped by 0 bases and J by 5 bases, with 11 bases between them. The CDR3 is CASSLGGRWTEAFF. DNA for the CDR3: TGTGCCAGCAGCTTGGGGGGCCGATGGACTGAAGCTTTCTTT.

The rearrangement uses TRBV9 and TRBJ1-2; D is ambiguous. CDR3 length: 14 residues. Germline V gene sequence: CDR1 SGDLS, CDR2 YYNGEE. Trimming shortened V by 2 bases and J by 2 bases, and 10 bases separated the two germline ends. The CDR3 DNA follows: TGTGCCAGCAGCGTTGGAGGAAAAAACTATGGCTACACCTTC. Protein product: CASSVGGKNYGYTF.

V and J are TRBV6-5 and TRBJ1-6, with TRBD1 matching over 7 bases. Germline V lookup: CDR1 MNHEY, CDR2 SVGAGI. CDR3 length: 15 residues. V lost 0 bases and J lost 9; bases outside the gene matches: 5. CDR3 bases: TGTGCCAGCAGTTACTCTCCAGGGGGTAGTTCACCCCTCCACTTT. Translating it yields CASSYSPGGSSPLHF.

This clone occurred a few times. The chain carries TRBV4-2 and TRBJ2-7; 10 positions agree with TRBD1. With 4 bases clipped from V and 3 bases from J, the junction kept 15 bases outside the gene matches. Germline V gene data show CDR1 as LGHNA and CDR2 as YNFKEQ. The CDR3 contains 18 residues. This CDR3 reads CASSLRESGQGVYYEQYF. DNA of the CDR3: TGTGCCAGCAGCCTTAGGGAAAGCGGACAGGGGGTATACTACGAGCAGTACTTC.

The chain links TRBV5-1 to TRBJ2-1, with a tentative D call TRBD2 (5 bases). V was pared by 2 bases and J by 3 bases, with 12 bases between. The germline V gene has CDR1 SGHRS and CDR2 YFSETQ. The CDR3 extends over 15 amino acids. The CDR3 DNA follows: TGCGCCAGCAGCTTTGAGGGAAACCTCTACAATGAGCAGTTCTTC. It specifies CASSFEGNLYNEQFF.

The chain links TRBV19 to TRBJ2-2; D is undetermined. Germline V CDR1 and CDR2: LNHDA, SQIVND (reference sequence). The CDR3 is made up of 15 amino acids. V shed 3 bases and J shed 0 bases, with 8 bases lying between them. CDR3 nucleotide sequence: TGTGCCAGTAGTATGCGAGCGCCGAACACCGGGGAGCTGTTTTTT. This translates into CASSMRAPNTGELFF.